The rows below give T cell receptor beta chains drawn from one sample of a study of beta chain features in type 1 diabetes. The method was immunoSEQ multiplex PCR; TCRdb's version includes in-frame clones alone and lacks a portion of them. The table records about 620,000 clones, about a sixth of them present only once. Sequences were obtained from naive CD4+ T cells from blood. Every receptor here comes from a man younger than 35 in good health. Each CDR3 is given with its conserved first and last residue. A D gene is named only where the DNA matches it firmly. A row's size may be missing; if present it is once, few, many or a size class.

DNA: TGCGCCAGCAGGAGGGACGGGGGACTGCTGAACACTGAAGCTTTCTTT
CDR3: CASRRDGGLLNTEAFF
D: -
J: TRBJ1-1
size: -
V: TRBV5-1

DNA: TGTGCCAGCTCAAAAGACAGGGGGCCTGGAAACACCATATATTTT
CDR3: CASSKDRGPGNTIYF
D: TRBD1
J: TRBJ1-3
size: few
V: TRBV18

DNA: TGTGCCAGCAGCTTAAAGATTTATGAAAAACTGTTTTTT
CDR3: CASSLKIYEKLFF
D: -
J: TRBJ1-4
size: -
V: TRBV7-9

DNA: TGCGCCAGCAGCCGGTCCCTCATCAGAGGCACACCTAGCACAGATACGCAGTATTTT
CDR3: CASSRSLIRGTPSTDTQYF
D: -
J: TRBJ2-3
size: -
V: TRBV5-1

DNA: TGTGCCAGCAGCTTGGATAGGAATGAAAAACTGTTTTTT
CDR3: CASSLDRNEKLFF
D: -
J: TRBJ1-4
size: once
V: TRBV5-6

DNA: TGTGCCAGCAGCTTAGCCACTACCCTAATCACAGATACGCAGTATTTT
CDR3: CASSLATTLITDTQYF
D: -
J: TRBJ2-3
size: few
V: TRBV7-2

DNA: TGTGCCAGCAGTGAAGCAGGGGGGGGCCATCAGCCCCAGCATTTT
CDR3: CASSEAGGGHQPQHF
D: -
J: TRBJ1-5
size: -
V: TRBV6-1

DNA: TGTGCCAGCAGTCCCCAACCCAGGAACACTGAAGCTTTCTTT
CDR3: CASSPQPRNTEAFF
D: -
J: TRBJ1-1
size: few
V: TRBV25-1

DNA: TGTGCCAGCAGTGTCCAGGGGCCAACAGATACGCAGTATTTT
CDR3: CASSVQGPTDTQYF
D: -
J: TRBJ2-3
size: -
V: TRBV6-1

DNA: TGTGCCATCAGTGAATTACGTGGTGAAAAACTGTTTTTT
CDR3: CAISELRGEKLFF
D: -
J: TRBJ1-4
size: few
V: TRBV10-3

DNA: TGTGCCTGGAGGATACCGGGACTAGTGACGCGTGAGCAGTACTTC
CDR3: CAWRIPGLVTREQYF
D: TRBD2
J: TRBJ2-7
size: -
V: TRBV30

DNA: TGTGCCATCAGTCAAGACAGGGCCCGGCCCCAGCATTTT
CDR3: CAISQDRARPQHF
D: TRBD1
J: TRBJ1-5
size: few
V: TRBV10-3

DNA: TGCGCCAGCAGTCAATCCCCTAGGACTAGCGGGAGGGCGAGAGAGCAGTACTTC
CDR3: CASSQSPRTSGRAREQYF
D: TRBD2
J: TRBJ2-7
size: -
V: TRBV23-1

DNA: TGCAGTGCTAGTGGGCGTGAGGTAGAGTTCTTC
CDR3: CSASGREVEFF
D: -
J: TRBJ2-1
size: -
V: TRBV20-1

DNA: TGTGCCAGCAGCTTAGATCTGGGCGTCTATGGCTACACCTTC
CDR3: CASSLDLGVYGYTF
D: -
J: TRBJ1-2
size: few
V: TRBV11-2

DNA: TGTGCCACCAGCAGAGCGCGGACTAGCGGGGCCATGGAGACCCAGTACTTC
CDR3: CATSRARTSGAMETQYF
D: TRBD2
J: TRBJ2-5
size: few
V: TRBV15

DNA: TGCAGCGTGGGACAGGCTTCCTACGAGCAGTACTTC
CDR3: CSVGQASYEQYF
D: TRBD1
J: TRBJ2-7
size: -
V: TRBV29-1

DNA: TGCGCCAGCAGCAAAGAGCCCGGGACGGCGGCCTACGAGCAGTACTTC
CDR3: CASSKEPGTAAYEQYF
D: -
J: TRBJ2-7
size: -
V: TRBV4-1

DNA: TGTGCCAGCAGCCAAGAGCGGGGGACCTACGGGGAGCTGTTTTTT
CDR3: CASSQERGTYGELFF
D: TRBD2
J: TRBJ2-2
size: few
V: TRBV4-2

DNA: TGTGCCAGTAGTATAGTCTCTGAAGCTTTCTTT
CDR3: CASSIVSEAFF
D: -
J: TRBJ1-1
size: -
V: TRBV19

DNA: TGTGCCAGCAGCTTAAATAGGCAAAATGAGCAGTTCTTC
CDR3: CASSLNRQNEQFF
D: -
J: TRBJ2-1
size: -
V: TRBV7-3

DNA: TGTGCCAGCAGTGGGTGGACAGGGGGCTCCAGCAATCAGCCCCAGCATTTT
CDR3: CASSGWTGGSSNQPQHF
D: TRBD1
J: TRBJ1-5
size: -
V: TRBV2

DNA: TGTGCCTGGACCACCAATACAGTGTCTGGGGCCAACGTCCTGACTTTC
CDR3: CAWTTNTVSGANVLTF
D: -
J: TRBJ2-6
size: few
V: TRBV30

DNA: TGTGCCAGCAGTGACCCTGTTCGGGTAGCGGGGACAGATACGCAGTATTTT
CDR3: CASSDPVRVAGTDTQYF
D: TRBD2
J: TRBJ2-3
size: few
V: TRBV6-4

DNA: TGTGCCAGCAGTCCAGGCAGGGGAGAGACTGAAGCTTTCTTT
CDR3: CASSPGRGETEAFF
D: -
J: TRBJ1-1
size: -
V: TRBV6-5

DNA: TGTGCCAGCAGCTTAGAGGGCAGACTAATCTATGGCTACACCTTC
CDR3: CASSLEGRLIYGYTF
D: -
J: TRBJ1-2
size: few
V: TRBV7-9

DNA: TGTGCCAGCAGCTTAGGTGGACAGGGACCCTCCTACGAGCAGTACTTC
CDR3: CASSLGGQGPSYEQYF
D: TRBD1
J: TRBJ2-7
size: -
V: TRBV7-9